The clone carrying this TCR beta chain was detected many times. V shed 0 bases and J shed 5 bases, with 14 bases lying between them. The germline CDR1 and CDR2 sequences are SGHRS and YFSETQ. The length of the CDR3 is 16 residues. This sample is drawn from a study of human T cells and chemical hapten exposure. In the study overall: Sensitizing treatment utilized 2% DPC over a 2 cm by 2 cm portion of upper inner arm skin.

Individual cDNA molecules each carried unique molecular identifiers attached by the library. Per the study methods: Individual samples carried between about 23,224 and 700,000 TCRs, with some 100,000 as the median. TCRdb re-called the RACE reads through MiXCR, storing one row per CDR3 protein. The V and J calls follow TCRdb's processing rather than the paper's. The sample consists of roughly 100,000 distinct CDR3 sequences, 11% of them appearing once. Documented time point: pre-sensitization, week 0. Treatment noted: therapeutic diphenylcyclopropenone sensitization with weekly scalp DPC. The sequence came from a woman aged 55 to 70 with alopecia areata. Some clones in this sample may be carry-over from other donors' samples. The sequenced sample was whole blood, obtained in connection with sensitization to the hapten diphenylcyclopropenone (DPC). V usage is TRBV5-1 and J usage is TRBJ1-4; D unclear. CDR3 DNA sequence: TGCGCCAGCAGCTTGGTCCTCGGAGGCATGAATGAAAAACTGTTTTTT. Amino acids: CASSLVLGGMNEKLFF.